A selection of T cell receptor beta chains follows, all from one sample in a study of technical replicates of blood from several donors. The assay was immunoSEQ multiplex PCR, and TCRdb's table has in-frame clones only and misses some. This sample has about 88,000 clones, with over 90% found just once. The sample taken for sequencing was T cells isolated from PBMCs. The receptor set was obtained from a human donor in good health. CDR3s leave out the opening cysteine and the closing phenylalanine or tryptophan.

TRBV25-1	TRBJ2-7	ASSLLFYEQY
TRBV18	TRBJ1-2	ASSQKEVYGYT
TRBV14	TRBJ2-7	ASSQGYGVAYEQY
TRBV25-1	TRBJ2-1	ASSDGFHNEQF
TRBV11-2	TRBJ2-7	ASSLEGGAGSYEQY
TRBV19	TRBJ2-5	ASTDRRGETQY
TRBV7-9	TRBJ2-1	ASSTSGSSYNEQF
TRBV27	TRBJ2-1	ASSLYSARHEQF
TRBV11-3	TRBJ2-3	ASSTLTSGSADTQY
TRBV5-6	TRBJ2-1	ASSEVRAGEQF